A single sample gave rise to the 30 T cell receptor beta chains below, sequenced in a study of blood T cell repertoires in COVID-19. Generated by immunoSEQ multiplex PCR, the TCRdb table keeps only in-frame clones and is missing some. The sample comprises 25,000 or so clones, around 90% of which are singletons, and around 2.8% rests with the top ten. Sequencing input: peripheral blood. These receptors were obtained from a human donor in a cohort sampled during active COVID-19.

The chain carries TRBV5-1 and TRBJ1-6; TRBD1 agrees at 9 bases. Germline CDR1 is SGHRS and CDR2 is YFSETQ. This CDR3 has 15 amino acids. The V segment lost 4 bases and the J segment 8 bases; nucleotides outside the gene matches: 7. Written as DNA, the CDR3 is TGCGCCAGCAGCACTACAGGGGGCGAGGATTCACCCCTCCACTTT. Protein: CASSTTGGEDSPLHF. The full variable domain, its missing parts supplied by reference TRBV5-1 and TRBJ1-6, is KAGVTQTPRYLIKTRGQQVTLSCSPISGHRSVSWYQQTPGQGLQFLFEYFSETQRNKGNFPGRFSGRQFSNSRSEMNVSTLELGDSALYLCASSTTGGEDSPLHFGNGTRLTVT.

The chain links TRBV19 to TRBJ1-2, with D perhaps matching TRBD1 (5 bases). Deletions cut 3 bases from V and 5 bases from J, with 13 bases between. The CDR3 is 14 residues long. Germline V gene sequence: CDR1 LNHDA, CDR2 SQIVND (reference sequence). CDR3 sequence reads: CASSIQVGGYGYTF. The CDR3 region has the DNA TGTGCCAGTAGTATCCAGGTCGGGGGGTATGGCTACACCTTC.

The CDR3 nucleotides are TGTGCCAGCAGTGAAGCATGGGCTAGCGGGGGCCGGGAGACCCAGTACTTC. Protein product: CASSEAWASGGRETQYF. J is TRBJ2-5 and V is TRBV6-1; 10 bases are a match to TRBD2. Trimming at V came to 0 bases and at J to 5 bases, leaving 9 bases not matched to a gene. This CDR3 comprises 17 residues. In germline, CDR1 is MNHNS, CDR2 SASEGT.

As regards this clone: One junction end disagrees with the germline gene, perhaps due to a read error. The chain combines TRBV2 with TRBJ2-1; TRBD1 matches at 8 bases. The CDR3 totals 15 residues. Germline V gene lookup returns CDR1 SNHLY and CDR2 FYNNEI. The CDR3 DNA reads TGTGCCAGCAGAATCAGGACAGGGTCCTTCAATGAGCAGTTCTTC. This gives the protein CASRIRTGSFNEQFF. Full variable domain (outside the CDR3, taken from reference TRBV2 and TRBJ2-1): EPEVTQTPSHQVTQMGQEVILRCVPISNHLYFYWYRQILGQKVEFLVSFYNNEISEKSEIFDDQFSVERPDGSNFTLKIRSTKLEDSAMYFCASRIRTGSFNEQFFGPGTRLTVL.

J is TRBJ1-2 and V is TRBV19, with TRBD1 matching 8 bases. CDR1 is LNHDA and CDR2 is SQIVND in the germline V gene (reference sequence). There are 13 residues in the CDR3. Unmatched junction bases numbered 7, after V lost 5 bases and J lost 8 bases. CDR3 nucleotides: TGTGCCAGTAGTGTGGACAGGGTCTTAGGCTACACCTTC. Translated: CASSVDRVLGYTF.

V is TRBV7-2 and J is TRBJ2-3, with D perhaps matching TRBD2 (6 bases). Trimming removed 3 bases at V and 3 bases at J, with 10 bases between. The CDR3 length is 14 residues. CDR1 is SGHTA, CDR2 FQGNSA, per germline. DNA for the CDR3: TGTGCCAGCAGCTTGCGGGCGGGAACAGATACGCAGTATTTT. Its protein product is CASSLRAGTDTQYF.

This clone was seen a single time. The genes are TRBV5-4 and TRBJ2-5; 8 positions match TRBD2. Germline CDR1 reads SGHNT; CDR2 reads YYREEE (reference sequence). This CDR3 contains 15 residues. Unmatched junction bases numbered 3, after V lost 1 base and J lost 1 base. CDR3 sequence: CASSLSSGSQETQYF. The CDR3 region has the DNA TGTGCCAGCAGCTTGTCCAGCGGGAGCCAAGAGACCCAGTACTTC.

The J gene is TRBJ2-2, the V gene TRBV5-1; D may be TRBD1 (5 bases). V was trimmed by 2 bases and J by 10 bases, leaving 12 bases between them. CDR1 is SGHRS, CDR2 YFSETQ, per germline. This CDR3 contains 13 residues. CDR3 DNA sequence: TGCGCCAGCAGCTTAAACCTACAGGAGGAGCTGTTTTTT. Translation: CASSLNLQEELFF. The full variable domain, its missing parts supplied by reference TRBV5-1 and TRBJ2-2, is KAGVTQTPRYLIKTRGQQVTLSCSPISGHRSVSWYQQTPGQGLQFLFEYFSETQRNKGNFPGRFSGRQFSNSRSEMNVSTLELGDSALYLCASSLNLQEELFFGEGSRLTVL.

The chain uses TRBV11-2 and TRBJ2-3; 8 bases align to TRBD2. Germline V gene lookup returns CDR1 SGHAT and CDR2 FQNNGV. V trimming: 0 bases; J trimming: 7 bases; junction bases outside the gene matches: 12. This CDR3 contains 17 residues. The CDR3: CASSLDEIAGFENTQYF. In DNA, the CDR3 is TGTGCCAGCAGCTTAGATGAGATAGCGGGATTTGAAAATACGCAGTATTTT.

The V call is TRBV11-2, the J call TRBJ1-6; 8 bases align to TRBD1. After removal of 4 bases from V and 6 bases from J, the junction contained 2 bases not matched to a gene. CDR1 is SGHAT, CDR2 FQNNGV, per germline. The CDR3 spans 14 residues. CDR3 sequence (DNA): TGTGCCAGCAGCTGGGACAGGACTAATTCACCCCTCCACTTT. Its translation: CASSWDRTNSPLHF.

J is TRBJ2-1 and V is TRBV5-1, with 10 bases fitting TRBD2. The CDR3 consists of 15 residues. Looked up from germline, CDR1 is SGHRS and CDR2 is YFSETQ. Trimming at V came to 3 bases and at J to 4 bases, leaving 4 bases not matched to a gene. The CDR3: CASSSTSGTYNEQFF. In nucleotides, the CDR3 is TGCGCCAGCAGCTCCACTAGCGGGACGTACAATGAGCAGTTCTTC.

This clone was observed a single time. V and J are TRBV5-1 and TRBJ2-1, with 11 positions matching TRBD2. CDR3 length equals 16 residues. The germline V gene encodes CDR1 SGHRS and CDR2 YFSETQ. The V gene end was trimmed by 4 bases and the J gene end by 3 bases; junction bases not matched to a gene: 6. CDR3 sequence: CASSPPTSGVYNEQFF. The CDR3 DNA is TGCGCCAGCAGCCCCCCGACTAGCGGGGTCTACAATGAGCAGTTCTTC.

This chain links TRBV7-9 with TRBJ1-4; 9 bases fit TRBD1. V dropped 7 bases and J dropped 4; count of bases not matched to a gene: 4. Germline CDR1 SEHNR, CDR2 FQNEAQ (reference sequence). The length of the CDR3 is 14 residues. The CDR3 DNA is TGTGCCAGCAATGGGGGACAGGGTAATGAAAAACTGTTTTTT. It translates to CASNGGQGNEKLFF.

In regard to this clone: One end of the junction varies from germline; a read error may be responsible. V is TRBV2 and J is TRBJ2-5; D ambiguous. Germline V gives CDR1 SNHLY, CDR2 FYNNEI. The CDR3 totals 12 residues. CDR3 in amino acids: CARGRGREPQYF. The CDR3 DNA follows: TGTGCCAGAGGAAGAGGAAGAGAGCCCCAGTACTTC. The variable domain in full, completed from reference TRBV2 and TRBJ2-5, reads EPEVTQTPSHQVTQMGQEVILRCVPISNHLYFYWYRQILGQKVEFLVSFYNNEISEKSEIFDDQFSVERPDGSNFTLKIRSTKLEDSAMYFCARGRGREPQYFGPGTRLLVL.

V is TRBV11-2 and J is TRBJ2-5; TRBD2 agrees at 9 bases. Germline CDR1 reads SGHAT; CDR2 reads FQNNGV. The CDR3 totals 16 residues. The V and J ends lost 5 bases and 5 bases, in that order; junction bases with no gene match: 12. DNA of the CDR3: TGTGCCAGCAGCCCAGGAGGTAGCGGGGGCTGGGAGACCCAGTACTTC. Amino acid sequence: CASSPGGSGGWETQYF.

The V call is TRBV25-1, the J call TRBJ2-5; D is uncertain. The CDR3 is 13 residues long. Trimming removed 6 bases at V and 5 bases at J, with 13 bases between. Germline CDR1 is MGHDK and CDR2 is SYGVNS. Written as DNA, the CDR3 is TGTGCCAGCAGCCCCCCGCGCGATGAGACCCAGTACTTC. It encodes CASSPPRDETQYF. Based on the CDR3 plus reference TRBV25-1 and TRBJ2-5, the full variable domain is EADIYQTPRYLVIGTGKKITLECSQTMGHDKMYWYQQDPGMELHLIHYSYGVNSTEKGDLSSESTVSRIRTEHFPLTLESARPSHTSQYLCASSPPRDETQYFGPGTRLLVL.

The chain recombines TRBV20-1 with TRBJ1-4; maybe TRBD1 (5 bases). V was pared by 3 bases and J by 2 bases, with 13 bases between. The CDR3 contains 15 residues. The germline V gene has CDR1 DFQATT and CDR2 SNEGSKA (reference sequence). The CDR3 is CSASEQAVTNEKLFF. In nucleotides, the CDR3 is TGCAGTGCTAGTGAACAGGCTGTTACTAATGAAAAACTGTTTTTT.

A few counts support this clone. The gene calls are TRBV5-8 and TRBJ2-7; D uncertain. V lost 4 bases to trimming and J lost 3 bases, with 8 bases between them. Per the germline V gene, CDR1 is SGHTS and CDR2 is YDEGEE. The CDR3 has 12 amino acids. The CDR3 here is CASSPTGYEQYF. DNA of the CDR3: TGTGCCAGCAGCCCCACGGGCTACGAGCAGTACTTC.

In its sample, this clone was seen once. V is TRBV6-5 and J is TRBJ1-3; D is undetermined. CDR3 length: 13 amino acids. The V end lost 7 bases, the J end lost 3 bases, and 10 bases lay between the germline ends. Germline CDR1 is MNHEY and CDR2 is SVGAGI. As DNA, the CDR3 is TGTGCCAGCACTTCGGTTGGTGGAAACACCATATATTTT. As protein: CASTSVGGNTIYF.

The rearrangement joins TRBV7-9 to TRBJ2-5; D might be TRBD1 (7 bases). Per germline, CDR1 SEHNR and CDR2 FQNEAQ (reference sequence). Trimming took off 5 bases at V and 9 bases at J, with 13 bases between the two ends. CDR3 size: 12 residues. The CDR3 nucleotides are TGTGCCAGCAGCCCTCAGGGGGAGGCCCAGTACTTC. Protein product: CASSPQGEAQYF. Complete variable domain (other parts from reference TRBV7-9 and TRBJ2-5): DTGVSQNPRHKITKRGQNVTFRCDPISEHNRLYWYRQTLGQGPEFLTYFQNEAQLEKSRLLSDRFSAERPKGSFSTLEIQRTEQGDSAMYLCASSPQGEAQYFGPGTRLLVL.

The chain combines TRBV30 with TRBJ2-3; D is undetermined. CDR3 length equals 12 residues. In germline, CDR1 is GTSNPN, CDR2 SVGIG (reference sequence). Deletions cut 0 bases from V and 10 bases from J, with 11 bases between. The CDR3 sequence is CAWSVGANAQYF. In DNA form, the CDR3 reads TGTGCCTGGAGTGTCGGAGCTAATGCGCAGTATTTT.

In its sample, this clone was seen a few times. The V gene is TRBV10-1, the J gene TRBJ1-1; 8 positions match TRBD1. Germline V gene sequence: CDR1 WNHNN, CDR2 SYGVQD (reference sequence). V shed 6 bases, J shed 1 base, and the junction held 7 bases outside the gene matches. This CDR3 is built from 15 residues. The CDR3 loop reads CASSETGTGNTEAFF. As DNA, the CDR3 is TGCGCCAGCAGCGAAACTGGGACAGGGAACACTGAAGCTTTCTTT.

The rearrangement links TRBV11-3 to TRBJ1-1; D is possibly TRBD1 (5 bases). Germline CDR1 and CDR2: SGHNT and YENEEA. V shed 1 base and J shed 0 bases, with 12 bases lying between them. CDR3 length: 16 amino acids. CDR3 sequence (DNA): TGTGCCAGCAGCTTAGGATCAGGGACTTTGAACACTGAAGCTTTCTTT. This sequence encodes CASSLGSGTLNTEAFF.

The CDR3 DNA is TGTGCCAGCAGTCCGACAATACTTCCCTACGAGCAGTACTTC. This encodes CASSPTILPYEQYF. This chain connects TRBV6-5 to TRBJ2-7; D is uncertain. Germline V gene data show CDR1 as MNHEY and CDR2 as SVGAGI. The CDR3 is made up of 14 amino acids. The V gene lost 5 bases and the J gene lost 2 bases, with 13 bases spanning the gap.

J is TRBJ2-7 and V is TRBV12-3 or TRBV12-4; 10 bases match TRBD2. The CDR3 has 13 amino acids. Losses at the gene ends were 10 bases for V and 6 bases for J; bases not matched to a gene: 9. CDR3: CAITLAGAREQYF. CDR3 sequence (DNA): TGTGCCATCACTCTAGCGGGAGCTCGCGAGCAGTACTTC.

The chain has TRBV24-1 and TRBJ2-1, with 14 bases lining up with TRBD2. V trimming: 4 bases; J trimming: 9 bases; junction bases outside the gene matches: 7. CDR1 KGHDR and CDR2 SFDVKD come from the germline V gene. There are 16 residues in the CDR3. The CDR3 here is CATSDPGTSGRSEQFF. The CDR3 DNA follows: TGTGCCACCAGTGACCCCGGGACTAGCGGGAGAAGTGAGCAGTTCTTC.

This sequence joins TRBV9 and TRBJ2-7; 7 bases align to TRBD1. CDR3 length: 15 amino acids. J lost 4 bases, V lost 4 bases, and 11 bases had no gene match. Germline V gene data show CDR1 as SGDLS and CDR2 as YYNGEE. The CDR3 spells CASSPQTGLGYEQYF. CDR3 nucleotides: TGTGCCAGCAGCCCCCAGACAGGGCTTGGGTACGAGCAGTACTTC.

The chain has TRBV18 and TRBJ2-2; 10 nucleotides match TRBD1. V gave up 3 bases and J gave up 4 bases; unmatched junction bases: 5. The CDR3 totals 16 residues. CDR1 KGHSH and CDR2 LQKENI come from the germline V gene. For the CDR3, the DNA is TGTGCCAGCTCACCGAGGGACAGGGGAACCACCGGGGAGCTGTTTTTT. It translates to CASSPRDRGTTGELFF.

This clone was counted between two and nine times. This chain links TRBV3-1 (or the pseudogene TRBV3-2) with TRBJ1-4, with TRBD1 identical over 7 bases. The CDR3 consists of 16 residues. After removal of 5 bases from V and 8 bases from J, the junction contained 14 bases not matched to a gene. Germline CDR1 and CDR2: LGHDT and YNNKEL (reference sequence). CDR3 residues: CASSDSTRGLREKLFF. The CDR3 DNA is TGTGCCAGCAGCGACTCGACGAGGGGGCTCAGGGAAAAACTGTTTTTT.

The chain uses TRBV7-9 and TRBJ2-5, with D possibly TRBD2 on 6 matching bases. The germline gives CDR1 SEHNR, CDR2 FQNEAQ (reference sequence). Trimming shortened V by 3 bases and J by 4 bases, and 15 bases separated the two germline ends. This CDR3 has 15 amino acids. CDR3 sequence: CASSFWISGGETQYF. CDR3 DNA: TGTGCCAGCAGCTTTTGGATTTCCGGGGGAGAGACCCAGTACTTC.